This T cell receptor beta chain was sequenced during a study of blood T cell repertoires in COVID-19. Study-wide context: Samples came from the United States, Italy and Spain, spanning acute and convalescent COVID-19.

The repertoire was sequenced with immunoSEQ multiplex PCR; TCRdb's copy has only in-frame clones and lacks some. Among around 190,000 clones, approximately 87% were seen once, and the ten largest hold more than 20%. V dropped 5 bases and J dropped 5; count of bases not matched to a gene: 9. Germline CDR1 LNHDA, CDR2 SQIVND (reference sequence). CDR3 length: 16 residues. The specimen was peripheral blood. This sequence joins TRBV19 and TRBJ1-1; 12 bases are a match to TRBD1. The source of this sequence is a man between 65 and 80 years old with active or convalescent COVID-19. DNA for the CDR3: TGTGCCAGTAGTCAAAGGGACAGGGGGCTTGGGACTGAAGCTTTCTTT. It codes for CASSQRDRGLGTEAFF.